At least ten counts were recorded for the clone carrying this TCR beta chain. The antigen is not known. The source of the sample is a study of breast tumors, draining lymph nodes, adjacent tissues. CDR1 is MNHNS and CDR2 is SASEGT in the germline V gene. Trimming removed 0 bases from V and 4 bases from J, with 4 bases in between. The CDR3 totals 12 residues. TCRdb used MiXCR to reprocess the multiplex PCR reads, holding one entry per CDR3 protein. The table lists about 35,000 distinct CDR3 sequences, 35% to 45% of them singletons, with around 9.9% in the top ten. Findings and limits, study-wide: Data only fit, rather than demonstrated, lymph node origin of most tumor T cells. Tumor and nontumor repertoires were significantly more similar in luminal-like than in basal-like breast cancer.

The material sequenced was breast tumor tissue. This chain links TRBV6-1 with TRBJ2-7; D unresolved. This receptor was identified in a female donor with breast cancer. Some clones in this sample may be carry-over from other donors' samples. The CDR3: CASSEASYEQYF. The CDR3 DNA reads as TGTGCCAGCAGTGAAGCTTCTTACGAGCAGTACTTC.